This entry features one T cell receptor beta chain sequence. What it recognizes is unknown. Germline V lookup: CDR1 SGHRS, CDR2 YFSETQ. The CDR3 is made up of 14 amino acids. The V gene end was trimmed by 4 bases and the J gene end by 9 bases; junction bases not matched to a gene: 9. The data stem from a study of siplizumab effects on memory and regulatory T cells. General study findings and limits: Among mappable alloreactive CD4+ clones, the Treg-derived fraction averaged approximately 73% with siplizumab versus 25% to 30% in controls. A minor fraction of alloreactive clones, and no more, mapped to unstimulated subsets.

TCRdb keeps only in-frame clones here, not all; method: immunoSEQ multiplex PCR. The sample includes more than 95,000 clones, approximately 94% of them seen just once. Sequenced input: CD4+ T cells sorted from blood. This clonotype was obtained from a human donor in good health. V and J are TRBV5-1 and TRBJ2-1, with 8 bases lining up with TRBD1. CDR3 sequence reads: CASSQTTGVAEQFF. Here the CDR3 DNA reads TGCGCCAGCAGCCAAACGACAGGGGTGGCTGAGCAGTTCTTC. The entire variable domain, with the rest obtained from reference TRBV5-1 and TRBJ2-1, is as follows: KAGVTQTPRYLIKTRGQQVTLSCSPISGHRSVSWYQQTPGQGLQFLFEYFSETQRNKGNFPGRFSGRQFSNSRSEMNVSTLELGDSALYLCASSQTTGVAEQFFGPGTRLTVL.